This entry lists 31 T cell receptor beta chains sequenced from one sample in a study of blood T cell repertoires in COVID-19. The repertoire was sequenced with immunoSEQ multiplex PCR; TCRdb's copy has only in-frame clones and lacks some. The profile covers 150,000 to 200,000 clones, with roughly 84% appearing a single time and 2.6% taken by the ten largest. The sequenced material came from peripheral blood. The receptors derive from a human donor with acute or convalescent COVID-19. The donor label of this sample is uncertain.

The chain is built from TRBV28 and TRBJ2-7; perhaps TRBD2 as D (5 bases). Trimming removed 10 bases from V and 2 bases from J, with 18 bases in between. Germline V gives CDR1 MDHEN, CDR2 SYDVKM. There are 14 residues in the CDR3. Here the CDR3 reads CATRRSGSPYEQYF. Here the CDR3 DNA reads TGTGCCACCAGACGAAGTGGGAGTCCCTACGAGCAGTACTTC.

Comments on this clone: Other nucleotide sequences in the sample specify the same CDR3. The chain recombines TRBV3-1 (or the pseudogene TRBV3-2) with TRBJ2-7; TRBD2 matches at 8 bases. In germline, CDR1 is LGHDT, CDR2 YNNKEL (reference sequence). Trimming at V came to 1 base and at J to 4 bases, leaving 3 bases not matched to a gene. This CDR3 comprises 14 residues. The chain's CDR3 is CASSQAGGPYEQYF. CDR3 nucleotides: TGTGCCAGCAGCCAAGCGGGAGGGCCATACGAGCAGTACTTC.

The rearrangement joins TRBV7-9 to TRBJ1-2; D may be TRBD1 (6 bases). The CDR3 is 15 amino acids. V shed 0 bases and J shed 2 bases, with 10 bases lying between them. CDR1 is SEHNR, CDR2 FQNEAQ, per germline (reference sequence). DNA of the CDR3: TGTGCCAGCAGCTTAGCGCAGGGGCAAAACTATGGCTACACCTTC. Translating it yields CASSLAQGQNYGYTF.

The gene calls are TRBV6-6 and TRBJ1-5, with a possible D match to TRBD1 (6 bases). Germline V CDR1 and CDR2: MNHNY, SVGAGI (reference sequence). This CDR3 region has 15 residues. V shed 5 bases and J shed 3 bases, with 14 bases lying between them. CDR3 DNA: TGTGCCAGCAGTCCTCGGACAGTAAACAATCAGCCCCAGCATTTT. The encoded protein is CASSPRTVNNQPQHF.

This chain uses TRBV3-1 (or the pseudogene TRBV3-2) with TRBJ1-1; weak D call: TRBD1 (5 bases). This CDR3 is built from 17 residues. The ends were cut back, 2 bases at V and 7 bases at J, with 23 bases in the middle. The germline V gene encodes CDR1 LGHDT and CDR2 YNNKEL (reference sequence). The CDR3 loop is CASSQTRNRRPQSEAFF. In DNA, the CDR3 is TGTGCCAGCAGCCAAACCCGAAACAGGCGCCCTCAGAGTGAAGCTTTCTTT.

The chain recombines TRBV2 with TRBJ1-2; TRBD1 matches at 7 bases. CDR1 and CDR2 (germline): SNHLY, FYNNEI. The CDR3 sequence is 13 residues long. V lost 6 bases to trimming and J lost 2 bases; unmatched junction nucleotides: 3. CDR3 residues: CASSRGENYGYTF. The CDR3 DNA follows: TGTGCCAGCAGCAGGGGGGAGAACTATGGCTACACCTTC. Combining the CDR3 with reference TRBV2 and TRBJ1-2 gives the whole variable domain EPEVTQTPSHQVTQMGQEVILRCVPISNHLYFYWYRQILGQKVEFLVSFYNNEISEKSEIFDDQFSVERPDGSNFTLKIRSTKLEDSAMYFCASSRGENYGYTFGSGTRLTVV.

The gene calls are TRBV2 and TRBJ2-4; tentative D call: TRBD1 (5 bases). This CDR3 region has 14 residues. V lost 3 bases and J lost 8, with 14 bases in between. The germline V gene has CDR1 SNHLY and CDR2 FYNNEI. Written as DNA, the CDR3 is TGTGCCAGCAGTGATATCCAGGGCTGGGACATTCAGTACTTC. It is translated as CASSDIQGWDIQYF.

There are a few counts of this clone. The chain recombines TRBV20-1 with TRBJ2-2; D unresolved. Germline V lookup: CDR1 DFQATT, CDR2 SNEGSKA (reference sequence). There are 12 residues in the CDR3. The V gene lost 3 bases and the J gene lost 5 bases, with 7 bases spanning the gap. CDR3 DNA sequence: TGCAGTGCTAGTGCAAATACCGGGGAGCTGTTTTTT. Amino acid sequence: CSASANTGELFF.

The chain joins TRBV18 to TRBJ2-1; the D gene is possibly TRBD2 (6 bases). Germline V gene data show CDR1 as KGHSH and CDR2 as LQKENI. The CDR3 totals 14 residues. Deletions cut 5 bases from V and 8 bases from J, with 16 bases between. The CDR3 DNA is TGTGCCAGCTCAGTGCCGGGGGTTAGTCATGAGCAGTTCTTC. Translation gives CASSVPGVSHEQFF. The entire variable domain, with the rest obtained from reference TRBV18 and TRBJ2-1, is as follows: NAGVMQNPRHLVRRRGQEARLRCSPMKGHSHVYWYRQLPEEGLKFMVYLQKENIIDESGMPKERFSAEFPKEGPSILRIQQVVRGDSAAYFCASSVPGVSHEQFFGPGTRLTVL.

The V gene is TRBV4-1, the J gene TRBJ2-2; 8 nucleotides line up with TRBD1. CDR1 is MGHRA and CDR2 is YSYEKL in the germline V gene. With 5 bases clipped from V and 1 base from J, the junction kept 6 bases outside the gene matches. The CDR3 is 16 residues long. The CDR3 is CASSRQGNQNTGELFF. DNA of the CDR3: TGCGCCAGCAGCAGACAGGGGAACCAGAACACCGGGGAGCTGTTTTTT.

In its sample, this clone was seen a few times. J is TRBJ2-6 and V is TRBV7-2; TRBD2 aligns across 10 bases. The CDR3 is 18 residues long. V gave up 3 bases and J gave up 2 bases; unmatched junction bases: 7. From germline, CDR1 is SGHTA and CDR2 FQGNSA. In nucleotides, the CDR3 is TGTGCCAGCAGCTTCTCCGCTAGCGGGAGCCCTGGGGCCAACGTCCTGACTTTC. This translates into CASSFSASGSPGANVLTF.

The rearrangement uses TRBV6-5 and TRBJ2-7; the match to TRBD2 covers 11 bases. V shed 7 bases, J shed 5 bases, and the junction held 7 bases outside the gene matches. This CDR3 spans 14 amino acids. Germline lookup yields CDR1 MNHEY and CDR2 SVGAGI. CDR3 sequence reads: CASKPSGRIHEQYF. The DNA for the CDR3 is TGTGCCAGCAAACCTAGCGGGAGGATCCACGAGCAGTACTTC.

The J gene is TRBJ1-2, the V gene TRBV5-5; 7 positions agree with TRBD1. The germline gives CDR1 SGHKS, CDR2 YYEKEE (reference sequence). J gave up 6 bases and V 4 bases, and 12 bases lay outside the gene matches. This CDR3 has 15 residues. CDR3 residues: CASSPFTGTVHGYTF. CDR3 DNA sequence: TGTGCCAGCAGCCCATTCACCGGGACAGTCCATGGCTACACCTTC.

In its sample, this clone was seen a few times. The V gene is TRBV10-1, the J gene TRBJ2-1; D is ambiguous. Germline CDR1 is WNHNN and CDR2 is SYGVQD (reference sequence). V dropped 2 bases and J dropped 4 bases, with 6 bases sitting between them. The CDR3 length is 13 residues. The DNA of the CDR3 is TGCGCCAGCAGTGAGGCCAGATACAATGAGCAGTTCTTC. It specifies CASSEARYNEQFF.

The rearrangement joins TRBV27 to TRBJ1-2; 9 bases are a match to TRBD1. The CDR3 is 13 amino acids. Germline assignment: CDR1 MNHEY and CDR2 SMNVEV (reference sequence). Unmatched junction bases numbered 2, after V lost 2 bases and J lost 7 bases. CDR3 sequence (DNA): TGTGCCAGCAGTTTAGACAGGGGGGGTGGCTACACCTTC. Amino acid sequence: CASSLDRGGGYTF.

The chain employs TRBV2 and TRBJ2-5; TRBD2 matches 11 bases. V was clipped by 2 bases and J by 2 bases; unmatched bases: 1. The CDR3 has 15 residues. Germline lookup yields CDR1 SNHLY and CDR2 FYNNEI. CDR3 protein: CASSELAGGQETQYF. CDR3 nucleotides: TGTGCCAGCAGTGAACTAGCGGGGGGACAAGAGACCCAGTACTTC.

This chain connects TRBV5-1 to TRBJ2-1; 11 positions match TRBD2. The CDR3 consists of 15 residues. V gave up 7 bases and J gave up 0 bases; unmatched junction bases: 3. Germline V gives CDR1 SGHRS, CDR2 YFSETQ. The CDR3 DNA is TGCGCCAGCTACACTAGCGGGAGCTCCTACAATGAGCAGTTCTTC. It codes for CASYTSGSSYNEQFF.

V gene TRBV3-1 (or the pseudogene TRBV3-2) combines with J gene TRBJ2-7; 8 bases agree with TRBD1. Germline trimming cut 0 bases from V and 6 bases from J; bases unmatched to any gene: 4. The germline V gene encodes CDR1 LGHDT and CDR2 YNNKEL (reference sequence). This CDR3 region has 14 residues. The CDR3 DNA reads TGTGCCAGCAGCCAAGAGGACAGGGAGGTCGAGCAGTACTTC. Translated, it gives CASSQEDREVEQYF.

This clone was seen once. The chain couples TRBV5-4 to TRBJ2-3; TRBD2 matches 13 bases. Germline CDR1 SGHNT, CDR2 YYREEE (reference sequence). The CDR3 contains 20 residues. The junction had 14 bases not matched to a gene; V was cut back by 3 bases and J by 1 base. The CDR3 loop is CASSSPPRPGLAGGTDTQYF. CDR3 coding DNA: TGTGCCAGCAGCTCCCCGCCCAGGCCCGGACTAGCGGGGGGCACAGATACGCAGTATTTT.

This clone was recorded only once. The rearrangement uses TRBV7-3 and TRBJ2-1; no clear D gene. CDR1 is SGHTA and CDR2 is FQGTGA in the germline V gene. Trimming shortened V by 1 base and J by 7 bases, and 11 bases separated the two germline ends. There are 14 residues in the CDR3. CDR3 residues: CASSLNFGVNEQFF. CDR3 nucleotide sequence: TGTGCCAGCAGCTTAAACTTCGGAGTAAATGAGCAGTTCTTC.

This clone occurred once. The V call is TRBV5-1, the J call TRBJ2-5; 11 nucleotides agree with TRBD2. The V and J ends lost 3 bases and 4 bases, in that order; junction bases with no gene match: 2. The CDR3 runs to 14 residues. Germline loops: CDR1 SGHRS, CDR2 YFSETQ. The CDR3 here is CASSSLAGGETQYF. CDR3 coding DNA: TGCGCCAGCAGCTCCCTAGCGGGAGGAGAGACCCAGTACTTC.

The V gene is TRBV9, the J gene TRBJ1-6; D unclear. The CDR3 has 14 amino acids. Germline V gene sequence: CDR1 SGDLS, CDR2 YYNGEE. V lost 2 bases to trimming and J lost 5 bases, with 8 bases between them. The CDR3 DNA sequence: TGTGCCAGCAGCGTCGGCAGCGATAATTCACCCCTCCACTTT. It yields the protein CASSVGSDNSPLHF.

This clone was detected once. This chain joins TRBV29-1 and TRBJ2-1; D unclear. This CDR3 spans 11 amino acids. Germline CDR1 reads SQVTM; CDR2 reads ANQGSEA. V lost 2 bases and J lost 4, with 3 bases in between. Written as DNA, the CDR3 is TGCAGCGTTGAACCTTACAATGAGCAGTTCTTC. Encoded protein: CSVEPYNEQFF.

The CDR3 region is CASSVGAETQYF. Here the CDR3 DNA reads TGTGCCAGCAGCGTGGGGGCAGAGACCCAGTACTTC. The chain recombines TRBV9 with TRBJ2-5, with a tentative D call TRBD1 (6 bases). This CDR3 has 12 residues. The germline CDR1 and CDR2 sequences are SGDLS and YYNGEE. Trimming left V 2 bases short and J 4 bases short, with 6 bases between.

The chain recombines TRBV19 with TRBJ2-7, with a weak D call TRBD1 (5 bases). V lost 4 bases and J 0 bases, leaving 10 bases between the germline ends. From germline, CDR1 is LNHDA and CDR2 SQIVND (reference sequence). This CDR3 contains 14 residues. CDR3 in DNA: TGTGCCAGTAGTAGCGACAGCGTCTCCTACGAGCAGTACTTC. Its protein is CASSSDSVSYEQYF.

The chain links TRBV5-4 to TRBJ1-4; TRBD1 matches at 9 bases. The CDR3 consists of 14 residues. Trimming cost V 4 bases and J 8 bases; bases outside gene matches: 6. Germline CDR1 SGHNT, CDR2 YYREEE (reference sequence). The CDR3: CASSVGQGTEKLFF. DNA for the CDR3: TGTGCCAGCAGCGTGGGACAGGGAACCGAAAAACTGTTTTTT.

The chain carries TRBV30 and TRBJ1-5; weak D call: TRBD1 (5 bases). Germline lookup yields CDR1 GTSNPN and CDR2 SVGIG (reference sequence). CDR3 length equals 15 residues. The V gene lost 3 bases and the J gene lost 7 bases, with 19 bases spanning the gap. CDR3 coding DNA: TGTGCCTGGAGCGCTGCGGCAGGACATGGGCAGCCCCAGCATTTT. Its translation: CAWSAAAGHGQPQHF.

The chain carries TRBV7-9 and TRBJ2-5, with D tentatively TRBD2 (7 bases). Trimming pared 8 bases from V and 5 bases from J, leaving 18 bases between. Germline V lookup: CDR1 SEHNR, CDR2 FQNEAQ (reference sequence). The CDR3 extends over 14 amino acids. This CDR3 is CASVPSGGGETQYF. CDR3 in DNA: TGTGCCAGCGTCCCCTCGGGGGGCGGGGAGACCCAGTACTTC.

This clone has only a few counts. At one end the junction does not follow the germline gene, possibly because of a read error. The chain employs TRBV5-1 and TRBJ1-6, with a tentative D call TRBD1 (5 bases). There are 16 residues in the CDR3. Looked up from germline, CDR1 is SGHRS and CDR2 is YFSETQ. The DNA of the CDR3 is TGCGCCAGCAGTTTGGGGTTAGGGCAGGGTAATTCACCCCTCCACTTT. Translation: CASSLGLGQGNSPLHF. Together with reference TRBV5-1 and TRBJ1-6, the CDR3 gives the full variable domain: KAGVTQTPRYLIKTRGQQVTLSCSPISGHRSVSWYQQTPGQGLQFLFEYFSETQRNKGNFPGRFSGRQFSNSRSEMNVSTLELGDSALYLCASSLGLGQGNSPLHFGNGTRLTVT.

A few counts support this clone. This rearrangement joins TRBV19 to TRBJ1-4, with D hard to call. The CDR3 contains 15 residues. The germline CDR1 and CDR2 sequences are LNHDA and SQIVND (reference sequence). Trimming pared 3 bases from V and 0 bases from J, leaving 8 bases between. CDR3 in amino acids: CASSIRGSTNEKLFF. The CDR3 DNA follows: TGTGCCAGTAGTATTCGGGGATCAACTAATGAAAAACTGTTTTTT.

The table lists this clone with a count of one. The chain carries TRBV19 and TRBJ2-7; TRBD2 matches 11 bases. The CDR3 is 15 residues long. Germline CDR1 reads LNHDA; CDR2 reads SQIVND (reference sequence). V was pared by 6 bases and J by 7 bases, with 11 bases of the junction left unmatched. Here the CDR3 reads CASSSNSGGAKEQYF. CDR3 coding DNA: TGTGCCAGTAGCTCGAATAGCGGGGGGGCGAAGGAGCAGTACTTC. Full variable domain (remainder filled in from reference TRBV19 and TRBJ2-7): DGGITQSPKYLFRKEGQNVTLSCEQNLNHDAMYWYRQDPGQGLRLIYYSQIVNDFQKGDIAEGYSVSREKKESFPLTVTSAQKNPTAFYLCASSSNSGGAKEQYFGPGTRLTVT.